The clone carrying this T cell receptor (beta chain) was found a few times. What it recognizes is unknown. The data are from a study of CD8+ T cells in alopecia areata. Extraction and reverse transcription of RNA yielded cDNA as the sequencing template. Using immunoSEQ multiplex PCR, the repertoire was profiled, and TCRdb retains in-frame clones only, with some absent. The top ten clones hold 4.5% to 5% of a sample with 150,000 or so clones, approximately 60% of them seen once. General study points: Clonality was higher in lesional than normal scalp, especially in alopecia totalis/universalis.

Trimming cost V 4 bases and J 8 bases, with 18 bases left between them. Germline-derived CDR1 and CDR2 are GTSNPN and SVGIG (reference sequence). The CDR3 consists of 14 residues. This clonotype was obtained from a human donor in good health. The sequenced sample was CD4+ T cells sorted from blood. The chain recombines TRBV30 with TRBJ2-1; tentative D call: TRBD2 (6 bases). The CDR3 nucleotides are TGTGCCTGGAAAGTGTCTAGCGCGGAGGATGAGCAGTTCTTC. This codes for CAWKVSSAEDEQFF.